What follows are 10 T cell receptor beta chains derived from one specimen sequenced in a study of monozygotic twins with inflammatory bowel disease. Each CDR3 protein gets one entry in TCRdb, which reprocessed the 5' RACE reads and gives no DNA. In total, the table holds about 380,000 distinct CDR3 sequences. Sequences were obtained from blood. These receptors were obtained from a human donor with ulcerative colitis or Crohn's disease, or a healthy co-twin of an affected twin (not recorded which).

The chain joins TRBV7-2 to TRBJ2-1; TCRdb outputs TRBD2, but without DNA this stays unchecked. The length of the CDR3 is 13 residues. Looked up from germline, CDR1 is SGHTA and CDR2 is FQGNSA. The CDR3 sequence: CASSFLVYNEQFF. Filled out from reference TRBV7-2 and TRBJ2-1, the complete variable domain reads GAGVSQSPSNKVTEKGKDVELRCDPISGHTALYWYRQSLGQGLEFLIYFQGNSAPDKSGLPSDRFSAERTGGSVSTLTIQRTQQEDSAVYLCASSFLVYNEQFFGPGTRLTVL.

This sequence joins TRBV9 and TRBJ1-5; TCRdb designates TRBD1, a call that cannot be tested without DNA. The CDR3 sequence is 14 residues long. The germline gives CDR1 SGDLS, CDR2 YYNGEE. CDR3 amino acids: CASSVGDSNQPQHF. Full variable domain (outside the CDR3, taken from reference TRBV9 and TRBJ1-5): DSGVTQTPKHLITATGQRVTLRCSPRSGDLSVYWYQQSLDQGLQFLIQYYNGEERAKGNILERFSAQQFPDLHSELNLSSLELGDSALYFCASSVGDSNQPQHFGDGTRLSIL.

The chain is built from TRBV7-9 and TRBJ2-5; TCRdb gives TRBD1 as the D gene, but with no DNA this cannot be confirmed. CDR3 length equals 14 residues. CDR1 and CDR2 (germline): SEHNR, FQNEAQ (reference sequence). This chain's CDR3 is CASSWTQNQETQYF. The full variable domain, rest sourced from reference TRBV7-9 and TRBJ2-5, is DTGVSQNPRHKITKRGQNVTFRCDPISEHNRLYWYRQTLGQGPEFLTYFQNEAQLEKSRLLSDRFSAERPKGSFSTLEIQRTEQGDSAMYLCASSWTQNQETQYFGPGTRLLVL.

The gene calls are TRBV27 and TRBJ2-7. CDR3 length equals 13 residues. Germline V lookup: CDR1 MNHEY, CDR2 SMNVEV (reference sequence). The CDR3 here is CASSKGRYYEQYF.

The chain couples TRBV7-9 to TRBJ1-4. This CDR3 comprises 12 residues. The V gene's germline CDR1 is SEHNR and CDR2 FQNEAQ (reference sequence). The CDR3 protein is CASSLGWEKLVF.

The CDR3 reads CASSLFADTQYF. This chain links TRBV7-2 with TRBJ2-3. CDR3 length: 12 amino acids. Germline V lookup: CDR1 SGHTA, CDR2 FQGNSA.

The chain is built from TRBV5-4 and TRBJ2-3; TCRdb gives TRBD2 as the D gene, but with no DNA this cannot be confirmed. The germline gives CDR1 SGHNT, CDR2 YYREEE (reference sequence). The length of the CDR3 is 15 residues. The chain's CDR3 is CASSRTSGGQDTQYF.

The chain couples TRBV6-1 to TRBJ1-5. Germline-derived CDR1 and CDR2 are MNHNS and SASEGT. The CDR3 covers 13 residues. The CDR3 loop reads CASTPDGDQPQHF.

The chain links TRBV4-1 to TRBJ2-7. Per germline, CDR1 MGHRA and CDR2 YSYEKL. CDR3 size: 13 residues. CDR3 protein: CASSAQGSYEQYF.

This rearrangement joins TRBV5-1 to TRBJ2-5; TCRdb lists TRBD1, though no DNA is available to test this call. The CDR3 consists of 16 residues. Germline-derived CDR1 and CDR2 are SGHRS and YFSETQ. The CDR3 loop is CASSGASQRLLETQYF.